The 2 T cell receptor beta chains below were found in one sample sequenced in a study of technical replicates of blood from a handful of donors. The assay was immunoSEQ multiplex PCR, and TCRdb's table has in-frame clones only and misses some. Seen here are tens of thousands of clones, 90% to 95% observed once, and the top ten hold 0.2% to 0.3%. The sequenced material came from T cells isolated from PBMCs. These receptors came from a human donor in good health.

The chain combines TRBV18 with TRBJ1-1, with D unclear. Germline V gene lookup returns CDR1 KGHSH and CDR2 LQKENI. This CDR3 spans 16 amino acids. The V end was cut by 0 bases, the J end by 3 bases, with 14 bases between. The CDR3 spells CASSPPPLGSYTEAFF. CDR3 nucleotide sequence: TGTGCCAGCTCACCACCGCCCCTTGGGAGTTACACTGAAGCTTTCTTT.

The chain has TRBV6-5 and TRBJ2-3; TRBD2 agrees at 10 bases. This CDR3 has 15 amino acids. The germline CDR1 and CDR2 sequences are MNHEY and SVGAGI. J lost 2 bases, V lost 7 bases, and 6 bases had no gene match. The CDR3 sequence: CASTATSGYTDTQYF. CDR3 DNA: TGTGCCAGCACCGCGACTAGCGGGTACACAGATACGCAGTATTTT.